The entry below gives a single T cell receptor beta chain sequence along with its context. The antigen remains unidentified. Profiling relied on immunoSEQ multiplex PCR, and the TCRdb table lists in-frame clones only, not all of them. This sample has under 40,000 clones, with approximately 80% found just once. The data are from a study of T cell responses to AZD1222 COVID-19 vaccine. Overall study results and limits: Spike-spanning, vaccine-associated CD4 TCRs were dominant at 160-218 and 743-854. Nearly half of spike-specific TCRs reportedly target unmutated variant regions.

The CDR3 runs 16 residues. The germline V and J ends were trimmed by 4 bases and 2 bases, with 14 bases remaining between them. Germline CDR1 SEHNR, CDR2 FQNEAQ (reference sequence). This TCR came from an adult who received the AZD1222 COVID-19 vaccine. This material consisted of peripheral blood, taken 28 days after the second AZD1222 dose. The chain combines TRBV7-9 with TRBJ2-2, with D perhaps matching TRBD2 (5 bases). CDR3 sequence reads: CASSWARRGNTGELFF. The DNA for the CDR3 is TGTGCCAGCAGCTGGGCCCGTCGGGGAAACACCGGGGAGCTGTTTTTT.